This entry concerns a single T cell receptor (beta chain). This clonotype was counted once. No antigen is known for it. No base quality values were provided; no much bigger clone lies one nucleotide off. One read alone is weak evidence. The sample comes from a study of blood T cells in healthy people across ages (dated by TCRdb to between 2015 and 2016). Study-level background: In model experiments, template switching captured roughly one uniquely barcoded TCR beta cDNA molecule for every two T cells. Using deep sequencing normalized with unique cDNA molecular identifiers, the study measured how TCR beta repertoire diversity changes with age. Donors were grouped into four age groups: young (average roughly 15 years), middle-aged (about 40), aged (around 60) and long-lived (around 82). To avoid experimental bias, donors of different ages were distributed randomly across sequencing lanes. The study analyzed two additional independent replicas of 1 million unique cDNA reads from the same blood draw for two donors, one aged 18 to 30 and one aged 80 or older. Findings and caveats that apply to the study as a whole: As age increased, observed TCR beta diversity per million T cells dropped in a roughly linear way, and a significant reduction was already evident by age roughly 40. The CMV infection status of donors was not known, potentially confounding age-related changes in expanded clonotypes. Bulk unsorted PBMC profiling prevented conclusive comparison of naive and antigen-experienced compartments. Compared with the aged group, the long-lived group had more naive CD4+ T cells, fewer expanded clones and increased TCR diversity, a pattern suggesting age selection. A strong correlation was found between observed TCR beta diversity and the percentage of naive T cells measured by flow cytometry. Estimates of total diversity from one million sequenced T cells were regarded as lower bounds and underestimates.

Library creation used 5' RACE. Reads for this sample came from an Illumina HiSeq 2500. A second PCR of roughly 7 to 11 cycles was performed with a sample-barcoded 5' primer and a J-beta primer mix. A unique molecular identifier was introduced onto each TCR beta cDNA molecule by a template-switch 5' adaptor carrying 12 random nucleotides. Each sample yielded at least 2.5 million CDR3-containing paired-end reads. The Mint cDNA synthesis kit, primed by a TRBC-specific oligonucleotide, was used to synthesize first-strand cDNA from all RNA. Following uracil-DNA glycosylase treatment, all cDNA underwent a first 18-cycle PCR with the universal primers M1SS and BC2_uni_R. The paper's processing steps were these. For normalization, 1 million high-quality reads were randomly selected from each sample, with every read carrying a distinct molecular identifier. Instead of being binned into consensus sequences, reads with shared molecular identifiers were discarded. MiTCR, run with a Q25 quality threshold and the strictest error-elimination algorithm, handled CDR3 identification, clonotype clustering and error correction. Lower-bound total TCR beta diversity was estimated with a nonparametric unseen species model using Euler transformation. TCRdb reanalyzed the raw reads on its own, using fastp at Q25 for trimming and MiXCR for clone calling, and kept in-frame beta chains. Each CDR3 protein appears once, grouped with its most common genes and DNA. TCRdb, not the authors, supplied the V and J calls. The sample has under 800,000 distinct CDR3 sequences on record, roughly 47% of them singletons. The top ten hold more than 20% of the sample.

CDR1 and CDR2, per the germline V gene, are MNHNS and SASEGT. Including the terminal cysteine and phenylalanine, the CDR3 comprises 16 residues. Just CDR3 DNA is preserved here, 48 bases in frame from base 1. Deletion took 6 bases off V and 7 bases off J, with a span of 21 bases between the germline ends. Donors were a few dozen systemically healthy Caucasian individuals from Russia aged roughly 6 to 90 years. Around 10 milliliters of peripheral blood were drawn from each donor into EDTA-treated Vacutainer tubes. PBMCs were isolated by Ficoll-Paque density-gradient centrifugation, with at least 6.5 million obtained per sample. Trizol reagent was used to extract total RNA from the PBMCs, yielding at least 5.5 micrograms per sample. For every donor, flow cytometry on a PBMC aliquot measured the percentage of naive CD45RAhigh/CD27high T cells.

Sequenced input: blood. This clonotype originated in a woman aged 55-69 years in good health. This sequence uses TRBV6-1 and TRBJ2-2, and TRBD2 may be the D gene, going by 6 matching bases. The CDR3: CASRRVGLPSGGELFF. The DNA reads TGTGCCAGCAGACGTGTAGGACTACCCTCGGGCGGGGAGCTGTTTTTT.